Listed below are T cell receptor beta chains from one sample, sequenced in a study of T cells in Graves' hyperthyroidism and ophthalmopathy. TCRdb independently ran MiXCR on the multiplex PCR reads; one entry per CDR3 protein. The table has about 600,000 distinct CDR3 sequences, 16% seen once; the top ten hold roughly 3%. Sequencing was performed on blood. These receptors originate from a woman aged 35 to 49 with Graves' ophthalmopathy. Both conserved end residues are part of each CDR3. Fields, in order: V gene, D gene, J gene, clone size, CDR3 DNA, CDR3 protein. D genes are given only for firm matches. Expanded clones get a size class; other rows say once, few or many, or leave the size out.

TRBV20-1	TRBD1	TRBJ2-5	many	TGCAGTGCTAGGGCAGGGGGTAGGCAAGAGACCCAGTACTTC	CSARAGGRQETQYF
TRBV28	-	TRBJ1-1	many	TGTGCCAGCAGGGCTAGGGCTGAAGCTTTCTTT	CASRARAEAFF
TRBV9	-	TRBJ1-1	-	TGTGCCAGCAGCGCGAACAGCAACATGAACACTGAAGCTTTCTTT	CASSANSNMNTEAFF
TRBV12-3/TRBV12-4	TRBD1	TRBJ2-5	many	TGTGCCAGCAGTTCCGGGACAGGGCAAGAGACCCAGTACTTC	CASSSGTGQETQYF
TRBV3-1	TRBD1	TRBJ2-2	-	TGTGCCAGCAGCCAAGGGACAGGGGGGAACACCGGGGAGCTGTTTTTT	CASSQGTGGNTGELFF
TRBV13	TRBD1	TRBJ1-5	-	TGTGCCAGCAGCAGGGGGACAGGGGCTAATCAGCCCCAGCATTTT	CASSRGTGANQPQHF
TRBV5-6	-	TRBJ2-2	-	TGTGCCAGCAGCTTCATTTCGGGTCCACCGGGGAAGGAGCTGTTTTTT	CASSFISGPPGKELFF
TRBV6-1	TRBD2	TRBJ2-3	-	TGTGCCAGCAGGAGGGAGGCTAGCGGGGGGGCTCGGGCAGATACGCAGTATTTT	CASRREASGGARADTQYF
TRBV18	-	TRBJ2-3	many	TGTGCCAGCAGCCCCTCCCAAGGGACAGATACGCAGTATTTT	CASSPSQGTDTQYF
TRBV28	TRBD1	TRBJ2-7	once	TGTGCCGGCAGTTTAGCCCCCCGGACAGGCCGGACCTACGAGCAGTACTTC	CAGSLAPRTGRTYEQYF
TRBV18	-	TRBJ1-4	many	TGTGCCAGCTCACCGAACAGGGCAGCTAATGAAAAACTGTTTTTT	CASSPNRAANEKLFF
TRBV5-1	-	TRBJ1-1	many	TGCGCCAGCAGCCCGGACCGTCAAGCGCGCACTGAAGCTTTCTTT	CASSPDRQARTEAFF
TRBV11-2	-	TRBJ2-5	-	TGTGCCAGCAGCCACGAGGAGGGAGAGACCCAGTACTTC	CASSHEEGETQYF
TRBV5-1	-	TRBJ2-7	many	TGCGCCAGCAGCTTGGTGGGTAGCGGATCCTACGAGCAGTACTTC	CASSLVGSGSYEQYF
TRBV7-9	TRBD2	TRBJ2-3	many	TGTGCCAGCAGCTTCTCCGCGGGGGGTGGGATTAGCACAGATACGCAGTATTTT	CASSFSAGGGISTDTQYF
TRBV7-4	-	TRBJ1-4	-	TGTGCCAGCAGGGCTGGGGGTACTAATGAAAAACTGTTTTTT	CASRAGGTNEKLFF
TRBV10-2	TRBD2	TRBJ2-3	-	TGCGCCAGCATAGCGGGGGGGCCGACAGATACGCAGTATTTT	CASIAGGPTDTQYF
TRBV2	-	TRBJ1-1	many	TGTGCCAGCAGTGAAGCGCGTTCGTCAACATTCACAGATGAAGCTTTCTTT	CASSEARSSTFTDEAFF
TRBV2	TRBD1	TRBJ2-3	few	TGTGCCAGCAGGCTAGGGGGCGCGATAGATACGCAGTATTTT	CASRLGGAIDTQYF
TRBV11-2	-	TRBJ2-1	many	TGTGCCAGCAGCCACACAGAGAGGTCTAATGAGCAGTTCTTC	CASSHTERSNEQFF
TRBV4-1	-	TRBJ2-3	-	TGCGCCAGCAGCCAAGGCAAAGGGGGACCCGCGGATACGCAGTATTTT	CASSQGKGGPADTQYF
TRBV2	-	TRBJ2-1	many	TGTGCCAGCAGCCTCACAGGGATTTCCTACAATGAGCAGTTCTTC	CASSLTGISYNEQFF
TRBV10-3	TRBD1	TRBJ2-3	few	TGTGCCATGGCCCCAGGGGGAGGCACAGATACGCAGTATTTT	CAMAPGGGTDTQYF
TRBV20-1	-	TRBJ2-1	many	TGCAGTGCTAGAGAAGGGACTTTCGCCAGCTCCTACAATGAGCAGTTCTTC	CSAREGTFASSYNEQFF
TRBV29-1	-	TRBJ1-2	-	TGCAGCGTTGAAGATAAGGGGGATGGCTATGGCTACACCTTC	CSVEDKGDGYGYTF
TRBV6-5	-	TRBJ1-2	few	TGTGCCAGCAGTTACTCTGCGGGGGTTACATATGGCTACACCTTC	CASSYSAGVTYGYTF
TRBV15	-	TRBJ2-1	many	TGTGCCACCAGCGTGGGGACCTACAATGAGCAGTTCTTC	CATSVGTYNEQFF
TRBV18	-	TRBJ2-1	many	TGTGCCAGCTCACCGGCAGCTGAGCAGTTCTTC	CASSPAAEQFF
TRBV5-1	-	TRBJ2-7	-	TGCGCCAGCAGCGCAGGCAGGGAGGTCGGTACGAAGCAGTACTTC	CASSAGREVGTKQYF
TRBV11-1	TRBD1	TRBJ1-1	many	TGTGCCAGCAGCAGAGGACAGGGGGCACGAGGAACTGAAGCTTTCTTT	CASSRGQGARGTEAFF
TRBV28	-	TRBJ2-3	many	TGTGCCAGCAGTTTGACCGGATTTACAGATACGCAGTATTTT	CASSLTGFTDTQYF
TRBV6-1	-	TRBJ2-2	many	TGTGCCAGCAGGCCTACGAACACCGGGGAGCTGTTTTTT	CASRPTNTGELFF
TRBV12-3/TRBV12-4	TRBD2	TRBJ2-5	many	TGTGCCAGCAGAAGGACTAGCGGACAAGAGACCCAGTACTTC	CASRRTSGQETQYF
TRBV28	-	TRBJ2-1	many	TGTGCCAGCACCAAGAGCGTAGAGCAGTTCTTC	CASTKSVEQFF
TRBV7-6	-	TRBJ1-5	-	TGTGCCAGCAGCCCCTCCCTAAATTACAATCAGCCCCAGCATTTT	CASSPSLNYNQPQHF
TRBV25-1	-	TRBJ2-5	-	TGTGCCAGCAGTCCTTGGGAGGCCAAGGCGACGGGAGAGACCCAGTACTTC	CASSPWEAKATGETQYF
TRBV20-1	TRBD1	TRBJ2-7	many	TGCAGTGCTAACCCCTCCACAGGGGTAAGCTACGAGCAGTACTTC	CSANPSTGVSYEQYF
TRBV12-3/TRBV12-4	-	TRBJ2-2	few	TGTGCCAGCAGTTTCATGCGGGGATCGACCGGGGAGCTGTTTTTT	CASSFMRGSTGELFF
TRBV3-1	-	TRBJ1-5	few	TGTGCCAGCAGCCAAGGGACAACTTATCAGCCCCAGCATTTT	CASSQGTTYQPQHF
TRBV30	TRBD1	TRBJ2-4	many	TGTGCCTGGAGGACAGGGAACATTCAGTACTTC	CAWRTGNIQYF
TRBV2	TRBD2	TRBJ2-7	many	TGTGCCAGCACCCCGACTAGCGGGACTGGCGAGCAGTACTTC	CASTPTSGTGEQYF
TRBV3-1	TRBD2	TRBJ2-1	many	TGTGCCAGCAGCCAAGTGGCTAGCGGGAGCGACAATGAGCAGTTCTTC	CASSQVASGSDNEQFF
TRBV10-3	-	TRBJ2-2	-	TGTGCCATCAGTGAAGAGGGCCTACCGTGGGAGCTGTTTTTT	CAISEEGLPWELFF
TRBV7-8	-	TRBJ2-3	many	TGTGCCAGCAGCTTAGGTGTGACAGGGACTCATACGCAGTATTTT	CASSLGVTGTHTQYF
TRBV20-1	-	TRBJ2-5	many	TGCAGTGCTAGGCCCCCGTTTGAGACCCAGTACTTC	CSARPPFETQYF
TRBV11-2	-	TRBJ1-2	few	TGTGCCAGCAGCTTTTCATTATCAGCAAGCGACTATGGCTACACCTTC	CASSFSLSASDYGYTF
TRBV2	TRBD2	TRBJ2-2	-	TGTGTCAGCGGGGTTGGCACCGGGGAGCTGTTTTTT	CVSGVGTGELFF
TRBV29-1	TRBD2	TRBJ2-1	-	TGCAGCGTTTCACTAGCGAGGTCCTACAATGAGCAGTTCTTC	CSVSLARSYNEQFF
TRBV20-1	TRBD2	TRBJ2-5	few	TGCAGTGCCATCAGCGGGGGCCAAGAGACCCAGTACTTC	CSAISGGQETQYF
TRBV5-5	TRBD2	TRBJ2-1	-	TGTGCCAGCAGCTTGGACGTAGCGGGGTACAATGAGCAGTTCTTC	CASSLDVAGYNEQFF
TRBV20-1	-	TRBJ1-3	many	TGCAGTGCTAGAGGCGCAGACTACTCTGGAAACACCATATATTTT	CSARGADYSGNTIYF
TRBV27	-	TRBJ1-4	few	TGTGCCAGCAGTTCCGCCCGGACAGTAGAAAATGAAAAACTGTTTTTT	CASSSARTVENEKLFF